This T cell receptor beta chain was profiled in a study of cytomegalovirus exposure and HLA in healthy donors. Findings and caveats of the study: Both high specificity and high sensitivity reportedly marked the classifier's diagnosis of cytomegalovirus status.

Remarks on this clone: The target antigen is unknown.

The germline V gene has CDR1 SQVTM and CDR2 ANQGSEA. Trimming took 0 bases from V and 4 from J, leaving 9 bases between them. This CDR3 is 13 amino acids long. Libraries were prepared by immunoSEQ multiplex PCR; TCRdb keeps only in-frame clonotypes and omits some of them. The sample yields 95,000 to 150,000 clones, approximately 92% seen once. Material: PBMCs. V gene TRBV29-1 combines with J gene TRBJ1-2; TRBD1 is a possible D gene (6 bases). The source of this sequence is a woman between 18 and 29 years old in good health and CMV-seronegative. The CDR3 DNA is TGCAGCGTTGAAGAGGGGGCGGGCTATGGCTACACCTTC. This gives the protein CSVEEGAGYGYTF.